This record looks at one T cell receptor beta chain sequence and its context. Time point reported: after dendritic cell vaccination, including at tumor progression/relapse. Before vaccination, two weeks after the third vaccination, and at progression, PBMC were collected. Primers: 60 V beta forward and 13 J beta reverse. Sequencing used immunoSEQ multiplex PCR; TCRdb keeps in-frame clones, though not all of them. The top ten clones hold approximately 9.6% of a sample with 50,000 to 65,000 clones, over 75% of them seen once. This record belongs to a study of glioma-infiltrating T cells after dendritic cell vaccination. Study-wide background: Patients received autologous tumor lysate-pulsed dendritic cell vaccination between about 2003 and 2013.

Germline lookup yields CDR1 MNHEY and CDR2 SVGAGI. The CDR3 sequence is 15 residues long. V was pared by 2 bases and J by 2 bases, with 10 bases between. The source was blood, collected after dendritic cell vaccination. V usage is TRBV6-5 and J usage is TRBJ1-5; a possible D gene is TRBD1 (5 bases). The TCR sequence derives from a human donor with glioblastoma. The CDR3 loop reads CASSYSGAGNQPQHF. The CDR3 DNA sequence: TGTGCCAGCAGTTACAGCGGGGCAGGCAATCAGCCCCAGCATTTT.